This entry is about one T cell receptor beta chain. Its antigen is not known. This specimen belongs to a study of shared clonotypes between healthy human individuals. Whole-study results and caveats: Naive subsets tended to show greater estimated richness than memory subsets. Large sequencing depth failed to make sorted-subset sequencing complete, rarefaction showed. Only blood was sampled, and tissue TCR repertoires likely differ from blood ones.

The CDR3 extends over 12 amino acids. Trimming took 3 bases from V and 7 from J, leaving 6 bases between them. Germline-derived CDR1 and CDR2 are MDHEN and SYDVKM. Naive CD8 isolation took CD45RO-negative cells positively selected for CCR7 and excluded terminally differentiated effector memory CD45RA+ cells. Each subset's genomic DNA was shared equally among a number of immunoSEQ plates. Some clones are missing from TCRdb's copy, which holds only in-frame ones; the method was immunoSEQ multiplex PCR. This sample carries about 650,000 clones, about 95% of them seen once, and the ten largest clones take 0.085% to 0.11%.

The genes are TRBV28 and TRBJ2-2; D gene uncertain. The origin of this receptor is a woman younger than 45 in good health. Sample: naive CD8+ T cells sorted from blood. The chain's CDR3 is CASSLWGGELFF. CDR3 coding DNA: TGTGCCAGCAGTTTGTGGGGCGGGGAGCTGTTTTTT.